This T cell receptor beta chain was identified in a study of cytomegalovirus exposure and HLA in healthy donors. Study as a whole: Approximately 200 million T cells yielded under 130 million unique TCR beta sequences in earlier analysis. Study outcomes and limitations: Later analysis revealed greater clonal expansion in HLA-associated TCR beta chains than in equally common others. As was reported, the HLA-A and HLA-B alleles of most subjects were accurately predicted from TCR beta sequences.

About this clone itself: No antigen is known for it.

The junction had 5 bases not matched to a gene; V was cut back by 10 bases and J by 2 bases. This CDR3 is 12 amino acids long. Germline lookup yields CDR1 SNHLY and CDR2 FYNNEI. A multiplex PCR was run with 60 Vbeta primers and 13 Jbeta primers. Data came from immunoSEQ multiplex PCR; TCRdb stores just in-frame clones and leaves some out. The table includes 100,000 to 120,000 clones, 80% detected once. V and J are TRBV2 and TRBJ2-7; 7 positions agree with TRBD2. The receptor was isolated from a woman in her fifties or sixties in good health and CMV-seropositive. Sequenced sample: PBMCs. The CDR3 region has the DNA TGTGCCACCGGGAGGCAGACCTACGAGCAGTACTTC. Its translation is CATGRQTYEQYF.